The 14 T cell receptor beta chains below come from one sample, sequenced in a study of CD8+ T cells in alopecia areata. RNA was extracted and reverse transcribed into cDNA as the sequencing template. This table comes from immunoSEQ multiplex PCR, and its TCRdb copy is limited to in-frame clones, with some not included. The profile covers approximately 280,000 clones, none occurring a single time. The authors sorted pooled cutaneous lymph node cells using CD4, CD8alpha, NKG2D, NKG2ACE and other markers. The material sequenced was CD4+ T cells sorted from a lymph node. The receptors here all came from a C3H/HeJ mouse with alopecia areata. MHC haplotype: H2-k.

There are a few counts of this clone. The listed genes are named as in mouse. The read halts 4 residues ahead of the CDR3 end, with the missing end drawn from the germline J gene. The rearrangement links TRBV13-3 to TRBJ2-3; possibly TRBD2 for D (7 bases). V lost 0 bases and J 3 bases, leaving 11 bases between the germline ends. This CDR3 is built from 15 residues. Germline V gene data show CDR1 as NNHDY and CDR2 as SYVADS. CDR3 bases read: TGTGCCAGCAGTGATGCTCGGGGGGCCGCAGAA. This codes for CASSDARGAAE. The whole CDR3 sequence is CASSDARGAAETLYF.

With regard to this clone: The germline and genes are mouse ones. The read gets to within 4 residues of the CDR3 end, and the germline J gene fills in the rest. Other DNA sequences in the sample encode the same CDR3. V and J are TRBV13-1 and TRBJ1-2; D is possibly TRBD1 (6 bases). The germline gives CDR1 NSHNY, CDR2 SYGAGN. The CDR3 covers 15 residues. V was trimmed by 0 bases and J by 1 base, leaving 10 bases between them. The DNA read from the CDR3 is TGTGCCAGCAGTGATGGGGGGGGCGGAAACTCC. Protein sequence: CASSDGGGGNS. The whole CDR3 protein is CASSDGGGGNSDYTF.

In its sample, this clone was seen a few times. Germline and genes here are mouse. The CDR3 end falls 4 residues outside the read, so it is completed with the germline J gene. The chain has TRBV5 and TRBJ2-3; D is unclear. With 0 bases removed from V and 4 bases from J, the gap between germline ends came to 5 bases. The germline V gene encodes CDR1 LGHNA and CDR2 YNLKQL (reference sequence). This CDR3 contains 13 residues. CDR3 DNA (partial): TGTGCCAGCAGCCAAGACAACTCAGAA. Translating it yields CASSQDNSE. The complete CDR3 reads CASSQDNSETLYF.

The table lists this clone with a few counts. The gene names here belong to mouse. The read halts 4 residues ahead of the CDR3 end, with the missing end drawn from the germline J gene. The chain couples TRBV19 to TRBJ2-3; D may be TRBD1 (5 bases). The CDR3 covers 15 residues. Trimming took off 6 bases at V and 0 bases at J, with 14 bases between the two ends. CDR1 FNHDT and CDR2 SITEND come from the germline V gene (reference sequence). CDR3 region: CASTLDSPSAETLYF. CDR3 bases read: TGTGCCAGCACCCTAGACAGCCCTAGTGCAGAA.

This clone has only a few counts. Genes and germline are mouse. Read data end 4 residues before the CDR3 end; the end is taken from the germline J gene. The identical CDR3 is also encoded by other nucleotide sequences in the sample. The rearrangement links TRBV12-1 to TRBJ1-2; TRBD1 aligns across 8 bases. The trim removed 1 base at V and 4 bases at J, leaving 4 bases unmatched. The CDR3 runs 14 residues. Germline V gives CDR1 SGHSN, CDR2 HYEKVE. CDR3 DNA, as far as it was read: TGTGCCAGCTCTCTGACAGGGGAGGGCTCC. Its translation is CASSLTGEGS. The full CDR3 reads CASSLTGEGSDYTF. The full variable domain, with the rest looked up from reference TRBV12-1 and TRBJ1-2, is DSGVVQSPRHIIKEKGGRSVLTCIPISGHSNVVWYQQTLGKELKFLIQHYEKVERDKGFLPSRFSVQQFDDYHSEMNMSALELEDSAMYFCASSLTGEGSDYTFGSGTRLLVI.

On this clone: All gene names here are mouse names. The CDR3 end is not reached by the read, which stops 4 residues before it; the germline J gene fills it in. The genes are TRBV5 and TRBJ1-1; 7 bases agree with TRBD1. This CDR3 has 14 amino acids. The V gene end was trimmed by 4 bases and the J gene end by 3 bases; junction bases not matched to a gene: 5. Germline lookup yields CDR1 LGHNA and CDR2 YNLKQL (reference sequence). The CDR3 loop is CASSLQTGYTEVFF. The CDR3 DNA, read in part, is TGTGCCAGCAGCCTCCAGACAGGGTACACA.

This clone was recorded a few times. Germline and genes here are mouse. CDR3 protein: CASSDWGGGSYEQYF. The sequenced CDR3 bases are TGTGCCAGCAGCGACTGGGGGGGCGGCTCCTAT. The chain couples TRBV19 to TRBJ2-7, with 12 bases aligning to TRBD2. The CDR3 is cut off 4 residues early in the read; its end comes from the germline J gene. Per germline, CDR1 FNHDT and CDR2 SITEND (reference sequence). This CDR3 region has 15 residues. V lost 5 bases, J lost 0 bases, and 3 bases stayed unmatched.

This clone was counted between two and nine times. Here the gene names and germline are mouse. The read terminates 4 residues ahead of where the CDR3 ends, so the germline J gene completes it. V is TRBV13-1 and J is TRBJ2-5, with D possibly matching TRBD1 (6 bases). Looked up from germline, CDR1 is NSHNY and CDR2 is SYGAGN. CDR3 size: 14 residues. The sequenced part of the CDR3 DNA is TGTGCCAGCAGTGATCGGACAGCGGAAGAC. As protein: CASSDRTAED. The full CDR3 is CASSDRTAEDTQYF.

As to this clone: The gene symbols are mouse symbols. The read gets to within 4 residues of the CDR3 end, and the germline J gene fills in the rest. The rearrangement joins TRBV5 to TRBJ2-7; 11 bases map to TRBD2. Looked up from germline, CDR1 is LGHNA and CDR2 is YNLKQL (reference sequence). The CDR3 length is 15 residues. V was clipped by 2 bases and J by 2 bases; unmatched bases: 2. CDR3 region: CASSQRGLGAYEQYF. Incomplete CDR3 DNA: TGTGCCAGCAGCCAACGGGGACTGGGGGCCTAT.

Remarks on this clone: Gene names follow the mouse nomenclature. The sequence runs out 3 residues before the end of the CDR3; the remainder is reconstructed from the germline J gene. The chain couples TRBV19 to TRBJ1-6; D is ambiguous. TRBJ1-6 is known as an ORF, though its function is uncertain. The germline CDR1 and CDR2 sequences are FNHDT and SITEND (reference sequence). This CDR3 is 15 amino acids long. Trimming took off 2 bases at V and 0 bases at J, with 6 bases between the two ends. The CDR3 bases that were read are TGTGCCAGCAGTATTACAGCTTCCTATAATTCGCCC. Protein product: CASSITASYNSP. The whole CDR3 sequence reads CASSITASYNSPLYF.

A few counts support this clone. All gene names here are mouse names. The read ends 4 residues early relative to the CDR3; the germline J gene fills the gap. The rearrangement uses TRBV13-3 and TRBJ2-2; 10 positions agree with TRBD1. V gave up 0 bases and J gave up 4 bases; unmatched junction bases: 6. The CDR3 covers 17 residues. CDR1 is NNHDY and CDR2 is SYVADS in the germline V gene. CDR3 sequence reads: CASSDEGQGNGTGQLYF. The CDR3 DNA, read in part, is TGTGCCAGCAGTGATGAGGGACAGGGGAATGGCACCGGG. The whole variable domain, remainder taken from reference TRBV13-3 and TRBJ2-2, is EAAVTQSPRSKVAVTGGKVTLSCHQTNNHDYMYWYRQDTGHGLRLIHYSYVADSTEKGDIPDGYKASRPSQENFSLILELASLSQTAVYFCASSDEGQGNGTGQLYFGEGSKLTVL.

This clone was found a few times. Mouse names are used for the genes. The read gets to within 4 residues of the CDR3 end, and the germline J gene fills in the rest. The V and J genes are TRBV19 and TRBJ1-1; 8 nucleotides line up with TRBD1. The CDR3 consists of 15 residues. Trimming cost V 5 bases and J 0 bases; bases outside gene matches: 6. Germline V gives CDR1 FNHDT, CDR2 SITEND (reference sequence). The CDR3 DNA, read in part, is TGTGCCAGCAGGCCTCCGGGACAGGCAAACACA. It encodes CASRPPGQANT. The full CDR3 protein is CASRPPGQANTEVFF.

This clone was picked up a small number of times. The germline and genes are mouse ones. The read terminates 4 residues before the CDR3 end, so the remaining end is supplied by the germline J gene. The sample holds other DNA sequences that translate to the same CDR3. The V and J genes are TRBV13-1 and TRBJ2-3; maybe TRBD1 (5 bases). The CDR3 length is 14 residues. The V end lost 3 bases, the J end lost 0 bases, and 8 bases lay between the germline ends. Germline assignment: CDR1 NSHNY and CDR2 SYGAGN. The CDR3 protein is CASSGRVSAETLYF. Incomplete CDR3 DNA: TGTGCCAGCAGTGGCAGGGTTAGTGCAGAA.

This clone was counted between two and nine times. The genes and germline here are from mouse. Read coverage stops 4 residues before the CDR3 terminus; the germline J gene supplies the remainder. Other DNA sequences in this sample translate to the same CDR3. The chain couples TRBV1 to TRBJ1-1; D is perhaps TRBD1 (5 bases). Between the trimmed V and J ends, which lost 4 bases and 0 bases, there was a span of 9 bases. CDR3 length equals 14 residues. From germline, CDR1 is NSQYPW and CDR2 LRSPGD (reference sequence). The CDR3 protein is CTCSGDRANTEVFF. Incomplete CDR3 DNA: TGCACCTGCAGTGGTGACAGAGCAAACACA.